Below, 30 T cell receptor beta chains from the same sample are listed, as sequenced in a study of neoadjuvant anti-PD-1 for oral cavity cancer. The repertoire was sequenced with immunoSEQ multiplex PCR; TCRdb's copy has only in-frame clones and lacks some. Here the sample spans 11,000 to 15,000 clones, around 75% being singletons. Sequences were derived from PBMCs, sampled before nivolumab (anti-PD-1) treatment. The origin of the receptors is a person between 35 and 79 years old with oral cavity squamous cell carcinoma.

This clone appeared a single time. The chain carries TRBV27 and TRBJ2-7; perhaps D is TRBD1 or TRBD2 (5 bases each). V gave up 1 base and J gave up 5 bases, with 18 bases separating them. The V gene's germline CDR1 is MNHEY and CDR2 SMNVEV (reference sequence). The CDR3 loop spans 16 amino acids. Here the CDR3 DNA reads TGTGCCAGCAGTTTATTGGGCAGACCAGCGGACAACGAGCAGTACTTC. Translation: CASSLLGRPADNEQYF.

The rearrangement links TRBV25-1 to TRBJ1-5; D is unresolved. Germline V gives CDR1 MGHDK, CDR2 SYGVNS. Trimming shortened V by 4 bases and J by 7 bases, and 8 bases separated the two germline ends. CDR3 length: 12 residues. The CDR3 DNA follows: TGTGCCAGCAGTGCTGGAGACCAGCCCCAGCATTTT. It translates to CASSAGDQPQHF.

The V gene is TRBV5-1, the J gene TRBJ2-1; 10 positions match TRBD1. CDR1 and CDR2 (germline): SGHRS, YFSETQ. V shed 4 bases and J 8 bases; nucleotides not matched to a gene: 21. The CDR3 extends over 19 amino acids. CDR3 loop: CASSLGTGAFLDFRDEQFF. The CDR3 DNA is TGCGCCAGCAGCCTGGGGACAGGGGCTTTCCTAGATTTTAGGGATGAGCAGTTCTTC. Using reference TRBV5-1 and TRBJ2-1 for the parts outside the CDR3, the full variable domain is KAGVTQTPRYLIKTRGQQVTLSCSPISGHRSVSWYQQTPGQGLQFLFEYFSETQRNKGNFPGRFSGRQFSNSRSEMNVSTLELGDSALYLCASSLGTGAFLDFRDEQFFGPGTRLTVL.

CDR3 amino acids: CASSQLWSGTDTQYF. CDR3 sequence (DNA): TGTGCCAGCAGCCAATTATGGTCGGGCACAGATACGCAGTATTTT. The J gene is TRBJ2-3, the V gene TRBV14, with no clear D. The germline V gene has CDR1 SGHDN and CDR2 FVKESK. The CDR3 is 15 amino acids. Trimming cost V 2 bases and J 1 base, with 10 bases left between them.

The chain uses TRBV6-5 and TRBJ1-2; TRBD1 matches at 12 bases. Trimming cost V 4 bases and J 3 bases; bases outside gene matches: 3. Germline-derived CDR1 and CDR2 are MNHEY and SVGAGI. This CDR3 comprises 15 residues. CDR3 residues: CASSSGTGGDYGYTF. The CDR3 coding sequence is TGTGCCAGCAGTTCCGGGACAGGGGGCGACTATGGCTACACCTTC.

The J gene is TRBJ1-2, the V gene TRBV5-4; the match to TRBD1 covers 7 bases. The CDR3 runs to 13 residues. CDR1 and CDR2 from the germline V gene are SGHNT and YYREEE (reference sequence). After removal of 2 bases from V and 4 bases from J, the junction contained 2 bases not matched to a gene. For the CDR3, the DNA is TGTGCCAGCAGCTTAGACAGGGTCTATGGCTACACCTTC. This gives the protein CASSLDRVYGYTF.

V and J are TRBV6-1 and TRBJ2-2; 8 bases line up with TRBD1. This CDR3 is 15 amino acids long. Germline V lookup: CDR1 MNHNS, CDR2 SASEGT. J lost 4 bases, V lost 3 bases, and 4 bases had no gene match. In nucleotides, the CDR3 is TGTGCCAGCAGTGACCGACAGGGGAGCACCGGGGAGCTGTTTTTT. Its translation is CASSDRQGSTGELFF.

The genes are TRBV5-1 and TRBJ1-2; D may be TRBD1 (6 bases). The V gene lost 4 bases and the J gene lost 4 bases, with 17 bases spanning the gap. The CDR3 has 15 amino acids. CDR1 is SGHRS, CDR2 YFSETQ, per germline. The CDR3 DNA is TGCGCCAGCAGCCGTGACAGGCGAGAGGGCTATGGCTACACCTTC. It yields the protein CASSRDRREGYGYTF.

In its sample, this clone was seen a few times. V gene TRBV4-1 combines with J gene TRBJ2-5; D ambiguous. In germline, CDR1 is MGHRA, CDR2 YSYEKL. This CDR3 has 13 amino acids. V was cut by 6 bases and J by 5 bases, with 13 bases left in between. Here the CDR3 reads CASSRRLEETQYF. CDR3 DNA: TGCGCCAGCAGTCGGAGACTGGAGGAGACCCAGTACTTC.

The chain combines TRBV6-1 with TRBJ2-3; 15 nucleotides agree with TRBD2. The ends lost 4 bases at V and 6 bases at J; junction bases unmatched: 2. Germline values: CDR1 MNHNS, CDR2 SASEGT. This CDR3 has 15 amino acids. CDR3 nucleotide sequence: TGTGCCAGCAGTGGGACTAGCGGGGGGGTGGATACGCAGTATTTT. It encodes CASSGTSGGVDTQYF.

The chain carries TRBV5-8 and TRBJ1-2; D unresolved. The CDR3 has 14 residues. Germline V lookup: CDR1 SGHTS, CDR2 YDEGEE. The V gene lost 0 bases and the J gene lost 5 bases, with 11 bases spanning the gap. The CDR3 here is CASSLDLRDYGYTF. In DNA form, the CDR3 reads TGTGCCAGCAGCTTGGATTTAAGGGATTATGGCTACACCTTC.

This rearrangement joins TRBV19 to TRBJ2-3, with D possibly TRBD2 on 5 matching bases. The CDR3 totals 14 residues. The germline CDR1 and CDR2 sequences are LNHDA and SQIVND (reference sequence). V was trimmed by 1 base and J by 6 bases, leaving 11 bases between them. The CDR3 is CASSIVSPGDTQYF. In nucleotides, the CDR3 is TGTGCCAGTAGTATAGTTTCCCCGGGGGATACGCAGTATTTT.

The rearrangement uses TRBV6-1 and TRBJ2-5; tentative D call: TRBD1 (8 bases). V dropped 5 bases and J dropped 2 bases, with 12 bases sitting between them. This CDR3 is 14 amino acids long. CDR1 and CDR2 (germline): MNHNS, SASEGT. CDR3 DNA: TGTGCCAGCAGTACAGGGGGGGCTCAAGAGACCCAGTACTTC. It yields the protein CASSTGGAQETQYF.

V gene TRBV27 combines with J gene TRBJ2-7; 8 nucleotides agree with TRBD1. The CDR3 runs 15 residues. Unmatched junction bases numbered 7, after V lost 0 bases and J lost 6 bases. The germline V gene has CDR1 MNHEY and CDR2 SMNVEV (reference sequence). CDR3 sequence (DNA): TGTGCCAGCAGTTTATCGAAGACAGGGGTAGGCGAGCAGTACTTC. Residues: CASSLSKTGVGEQYF.

The gene calls are TRBV11-2 and TRBJ2-1; D is undetermined. Germline CDR1 and CDR2: SGHAT and FQNNGV. V dropped 5 bases and J dropped 4 bases, with 21 bases sitting between them. The CDR3 covers 17 residues. DNA of the CDR3: TGTGCCAGCAGCCCCATCTGGTACCGTTATCGATACAATGAGCAGTTCTTC. It is translated as CASSPIWYRYRYNEQFF.

The chain recombines TRBV6-6 with TRBJ1-4, with D unresolved. Germline V gene data show CDR1 as MNHNY and CDR2 as SVGAGI (reference sequence). This CDR3 has 11 residues. The V and J ends lost 5 bases and 5 bases respectively, with 3 bases between them. The CDR3 here is CASSKNEKLFF. CDR3 DNA sequence: TGTGCCAGCAGTAAAAATGAAAAACTGTTTTTT.

The gene calls are TRBV5-4 and TRBJ1-2, with unresolved D. This CDR3 spans 15 amino acids. Trimming cost V 0 bases and J 5 bases, with 14 bases left between them. Germline V gene lookup returns CDR1 SGHNT and CDR2 YYREEE (reference sequence). The CDR3 loop reads CASSLEGAAPYGYTF. DNA for the CDR3: TGTGCCAGCAGCTTGGAAGGAGCCGCGCCTTATGGCTACACCTTC.

The chain carries TRBV5-1 and TRBJ1-3; D gene uncertain. CDR3 length equals 16 residues. Germline V gene lookup returns CDR1 SGHRS and CDR2 YFSETQ. V lost 0 bases, J lost 0 bases, and 10 bases lay in between. CDR3 residues: CASSLVGRNSGNTIYF. The CDR3 DNA is TGCGCCAGCAGCTTGGTAGGGCGGAACTCTGGAAACACCATATATTTT.

V is TRBV27 and J is TRBJ2-2, with 7 positions matching TRBD1. This CDR3 contains 14 residues. The junction had 6 bases not matched to a gene; V was cut back by 6 bases and J by 5 bases. The germline V gene has CDR1 MNHEY and CDR2 SMNVEV (reference sequence). CDR3 sequence reads: CASRTGALTGELFF. CDR3 coding DNA: TGTGCCAGCAGAACAGGGGCATTGACCGGGGAGCTGTTTTTT.

The chain joins TRBV11-2 to TRBJ1-2; the D gene is possibly TRBD1 (6 bases). Germline assignment: CDR1 SGHAT and CDR2 FQNNGV. The CDR3 runs 16 residues. V was cut by 4 bases and J by 0 bases, with 15 bases left in between. The CDR3 coding sequence is TGTGCCAGCAGCTCAACCGGACAGAGAGCTAACTATGGCTACACCTTC. As protein: CASSSTGQRANYGYTF.

The rearrangement joins TRBV5-1 to TRBJ2-3; no reliable D call. CDR3 length: 12 amino acids. The germline V gene encodes CDR1 SGHRS and CDR2 YFSETQ. Trimming left V 0 bases short and J 2 bases short, with 1 base between. CDR3 nucleotides: TGCGCCAGCAGCTTGGTCACAGATACGCAGTATTTT. Its protein is CASSLVTDTQYF.

This clone was observed once. The V call is TRBV6-5, the J call TRBJ2-3, with 9 positions matching TRBD1. V lost 5 bases and J lost 3; bases outside the gene matches: 3. Germline loops: CDR1 MNHEY, CDR2 SVGAGI. CDR3 length: 14 residues. The CDR3 region has the DNA TGTGCCAGCAGTACAGACAGGGGGACAGATACGCAGTATTTT. It codes for CASSTDRGTDTQYF.

V gene TRBV18 combines with J gene TRBJ2-1, with 10 positions matching TRBD2. Germline-derived CDR1 and CDR2 are KGHSH and LQKENI. Germline trimming cut 6 bases from V and 3 bases from J; bases unmatched to any gene: 8. The CDR3 covers 16 residues. The DNA for the CDR3 is TGTGCCAGCTCGCAACTAGCGGGGAGTTTCTACAATGAGCAGTTCTTC. This codes for CASSQLAGSFYNEQFF.

This rearrangement joins TRBV2 to TRBJ1-1; the match to TRBD1 covers 7 bases. Trimming removed 6 bases from V and 4 bases from J; junction bases left unmatched: 5. There are 13 residues in the CDR3. The germline V gene encodes CDR1 SNHLY and CDR2 FYNNEI. The CDR3 reads CASRTGVATEAFF. DNA for the CDR3: TGTGCCAGCAGAACAGGGGTAGCCACTGAAGCTTTCTTT.

This chain connects TRBV7-3 to TRBJ2-5; maybe TRBD1 (7 bases). Germline V gene data show CDR1 as SGHTA and CDR2 as FQGTGA. The CDR3 has 15 residues. The V end lost 5 bases, the J end lost 5 bases, and 18 bases lay between the germline ends. The CDR3 DNA sequence: TGTGCCAGCAGCCCCCAGGGGGGAGTTAGCGAGACCCAGTACTTC. It translates to CASSPQGGVSETQYF.

The chain uses TRBV6-5 and TRBJ2-3; D is perhaps TRBD1 (5 bases). V shed 3 bases and J shed 1 base, with 8 bases lying between them. Per the germline V gene, CDR1 is MNHEY and CDR2 is SVGAGI. The CDR3 sequence is 14 residues long. CDR3 sequence: CASSYMTGTDTQYF. For the CDR3, the DNA is TGTGCCAGCAGTTATATGACAGGCACAGATACGCAGTATTTT.

The rearrangement uses TRBV28 and TRBJ1-2, with 10 bases lining up with TRBD1. The CDR3 covers 15 residues. The germline gives CDR1 MDHEN, CDR2 SYDVKM. Germline trimming cut 2 bases from V and 4 bases from J; bases unmatched to any gene: 4. The CDR3: CASSLGRTGGYGYTF. CDR3 bases: TGTGCCAGCAGTTTAGGCCGGACAGGGGGCTATGGCTACACCTTC.

The rearrangement joins TRBV7-2 to TRBJ2-1; TRBD2 matches 14 bases. V lost 5 bases to trimming and J lost 0 bases; unmatched junction nucleotides: 9. This CDR3 comprises 19 residues. Germline-derived CDR1 and CDR2 are SGHTA and FQGNSA. The CDR3 spells CASSRVSGTSGSSYNEQFF. In DNA form, the CDR3 reads TGTGCCAGCAGCCGAGTATCCGGGACTAGCGGGAGCTCCTACAATGAGCAGTTCTTC.

CDR3 nucleotides: TGTGCCAGCAGCAAATCGGGACAGGGCTATGGCTACACCTTC. Encoded protein: CASSKSGQGYGYTF. The V and J genes are TRBV6-5 and TRBJ1-2, with TRBD1 matching 9 bases. CDR3 length: 14 residues. Per the germline V gene, CDR1 is MNHEY and CDR2 is SVGAGI. Trimming took 6 bases from V and 4 from J; bases not matched to a gene: 6.

This clone was seen only once. This chain links TRBV5-1 with TRBJ1-2; tentative D call: TRBD1 (5 bases). The CDR3 contains 15 residues. V lost 2 bases, J lost 5 bases, and 16 bases lay in between. Germline V gives CDR1 SGHRS, CDR2 YFSETQ. CDR3 amino acids: CASSFDVGGGYGYTF. Here the CDR3 DNA reads TGCGCCAGCAGCTTCGACGTGGGCGGGGGGTATGGCTACACCTTC.